This T cell receptor (beta chain) comes out of a study of T cell responses to AZD1222 COVID-19 vaccine. For this clone: What it binds is not known.

Study-wide points: Spike-specific TCR depth and breadth grew after two AZD1222 doses. A mostly white British donor set with more females was recruited, and clonal diversity was possibly underestimated.

This table comes from immunoSEQ multiplex PCR, and its TCRdb copy is limited to in-frame clones, with some not included. This sample carries 90,000 to 150,000 clones, roughly nine tenths of them seen once, and the ten largest clones take roughly 2.4%. CDR1 is MDHEN and CDR2 is SYDVKM in the germline V gene. The CDR3 length is 15 residues. Trimming shortened V by 6 bases and J by 4 bases, and 15 bases separated the two germline ends. The receptor was derived from an adult in good health. Source: peripheral blood, taken on day 0 of AZD1222 vaccination. The rearrangement links TRBV28 to TRBJ1-4, with D perhaps TRBD1 (5 bases). CDR3 coding DNA: TGTGCCAGCAGGAGAAGGGCGAGGGGTAATGAAAAACTGTTTTTT. Residues: CASRRRARGNEKLFF. Full variable domain (outside the CDR3, taken from reference TRBV28 and TRBJ1-4): DVKVTQSSRYLVKRTGEKVFLECVQDMDHENMFWYRQDPGLGLRLIYFSYDVKMKEKGDIPEGYSVSREKKERFSLILESASTNQTSMYLCASRRRARGNEKLFFGSGTQLSVL.